What follows describes a single T cell receptor beta chain. This specimen comes from a study of blood T cell repertoires in COVID-19. At the level of the study: T cells, B-cell-depleted T cells, or PBMCs provided the cDNA or gDNA that served as material.

The CDR3 loop spans 13 amino acids. V shed 0 bases and J shed 5 bases, with 7 bases lying between them. Sequencing used immunoSEQ multiplex PCR; TCRdb keeps in-frame clones, though not all of them. The sample includes 150,000 to 200,000 clones, around four fifths seen only once; the top ten take 2.5% to 3.5%. The V and J genes are TRBV12-3 or TRBV12-4 and TRBJ1-2; D is unclear. The sample taken for sequencing was peripheral blood. The sequence was obtained from a man in his 70s with acute or convalescent COVID-19. CDR3 sequence reads: CASSLAIQYGYTF. DNA of the CDR3: TGTGCCAGCAGTTTAGCGATCCAGTATGGCTACACCTTC.